The 28 T cell receptor beta chains reported below all come from one sample, sequenced in a study of blood T cell repertoires in COVID-19. Repertoires were generated with immunoSEQ multiplex PCR, while TCRdb's copy carries only in-frame clones and drops some. The table has roughly 240,000 clones, about 80% seen once. Specimen: peripheral blood. Receptor source: an elderly woman with acute or convalescent COVID-19.

V is TRBV19 and J is TRBJ1-2, with 10 bases lining up with TRBD1. The CDR3 runs to 15 residues. The germline V gene encodes CDR1 LNHDA and CDR2 SQIVND (reference sequence). Trimming at V came to 8 bases and at J to 4 bases, leaving 10 bases not matched to a gene. CDR3 residues: CASETTGGNIYGYTF. The CDR3 DNA reads as TGTGCCAGTGAGACGACAGGGGGCAATATCTATGGCTACACCTTC.

The CDR3, as DNA: TGTGCCAGCAGCGGGGGACTTGGCGGAACCGGGGAGCTGTTTTTT. Its protein is CASSGGLGGTGELFF. This sequence joins TRBV5-4 and TRBJ2-2; TRBD2 is a possible D gene (6 bases). V gave up 4 bases and J gave up 5 bases, with 15 bases separating them. From germline, CDR1 is SGHNT and CDR2 YYREEE (reference sequence). The CDR3 is 15 amino acids.

This sequence joins TRBV19 and TRBJ1-5; maybe TRBD1 (6 bases). Germline lookup yields CDR1 LNHDA and CDR2 SQIVND (reference sequence). CDR3 length: 14 amino acids. The germline V and J ends were trimmed by 3 bases and 5 bases, with 11 bases remaining between them. In nucleotides, the CDR3 is TGTGCCAGTAGTATCGGACAGAAGTATCAGCCCCAGCATTTT. Its protein product is CASSIGQKYQPQHF.

The CDR3 is CASSFRGDSEKLFF. CDR3 bases: TGCGCCAGCAGCTTCAGGGGGGATAGTGAAAAACTGTTTTTT. This rearrangement joins TRBV5-1 to TRBJ1-4, with 7 bases identical to TRBD1. The CDR3 has 14 residues. V dropped 2 bases and J dropped 7; count of bases not matched to a gene: 5. The germline gives CDR1 SGHRS, CDR2 YFSETQ.

In this sample, this clone turned up a few times. This rearrangement joins TRBV29-1 to TRBJ2-1, with 7 bases that match TRBD2. Losses at the gene ends were 4 bases for V and 0 bases for J; bases not matched to a gene: 3. CDR3 size: 14 residues. Per germline, CDR1 SQVTM and CDR2 ANQGSEA. CDR3 sequence reads: CSVVGGSSYNEQFF. The DNA for the CDR3 is TGCAGCGTTGTGGGGGGGAGCTCCTACAATGAGCAGTTCTTC.

This clone was counted between two and nine times. The chain uses TRBV21-1 and TRBJ2-1; the table's TRBD1 call for D was not verified on the DNA. TRBV21-1 is reported as a pseudogene. The CDR3 contains 14 residues. The CDR3 bases are TGTGCCAGCTTCGGACAGGGTCGGTACAATGAGCAGTTCTTC. Amino acid sequence: CASFGQGRYNEQFF.

The gene calls are TRBV5-1 and TRBJ1-2; D may be TRBD1 (6 bases). The CDR3 has 14 amino acids. V dropped 3 bases and J dropped 0 bases, with 9 bases sitting between them. From germline, CDR1 is SGHRS and CDR2 YFSETQ. CDR3 protein: CASSYRAANYGYTF. DNA of the CDR3: TGCGCCAGCAGCTACAGGGCTGCTAACTATGGCTACACCTTC.

This CDR3 is CASTSGTGNGANVLTF. Here the CDR3 DNA reads TGTGCCAGCACCTCCGGGACAGGGAACGGGGCCAACGTCCTGACTTTC. The V and J genes are TRBV2 and TRBJ2-6, with 9 bases matching TRBD1. The CDR3 covers 16 residues. Trimming took 7 bases from V and 4 from J; bases not matched to a gene: 8. CDR1 is SNHLY, CDR2 FYNNEI, per germline.

V usage is TRBV4-2 and J usage is TRBJ2-5, with 16 bases matching TRBD2. The CDR3 spans 20 residues. Germline trimming cut 0 bases from V and 2 bases from J; bases unmatched to any gene: 9. Germline CDR1 LGHNA, CDR2 YNFKEQ. The CDR3 loop reads CASSQDGGGTSGGGQETQYF. The CDR3 DNA follows: TGTGCCAGCAGCCAAGATGGAGGCGGGACTAGCGGGGGGGGACAAGAGACCCAGTACTTC.

This chain links TRBV7-9 with TRBJ1-2, with TRBD1 matching over 7 bases. Trimming at V came to 5 bases and at J to 3 bases, leaving 3 bases not matched to a gene. Per the germline V gene, CDR1 is SEHNR and CDR2 is FQNEAQ (reference sequence). This CDR3 contains 13 residues. The CDR3 spells CASSEGQYYGYTF. In nucleotides, the CDR3 is TGTGCCAGCAGCGAGGGACAGTACTATGGCTACACCTTC.

V gene TRBV29-1 combines with J gene TRBJ2-6; 7 bases are a match to TRBD1. The CDR3 totals 16 residues. With 4 bases clipped from V and 2 bases from J, the junction kept 8 bases outside the gene matches. Germline lookup yields CDR1 SQVTM and CDR2 ANQGSEA. The CDR3 region is CSVALSDRAGANVLTF. The CDR3 DNA follows: TGCAGCGTTGCCCTATCAGACAGGGCTGGGGCCAACGTCCTGACTTTC.

The chain carries TRBV23-1 and TRBJ1-1, with 8 bases aligning to TRBD1. TRBV23-1 is sorted into the ORF group, with uncertain function. Trimming removed 5 bases from V and 0 bases from J; junction bases left unmatched: 8. The CDR3 has 16 amino acids. CDR3 sequence (DNA): TGCGCCAGCAGTTACTCCAGACAGGGGATGAACACTGAAGCTTTCTTT. This gives the protein CASSYSRQGMNTEAFF.

This chain connects TRBV18 to TRBJ1-1, with a possible D match to TRBD1 (5 bases). V lost 2 bases and J lost 1, with 11 bases in between. The germline CDR1 and CDR2 sequences are KGHSH and LQKENI. This CDR3 region has 15 residues. The CDR3 nucleotides read TGTGCCAGCTCACCAGCGGCGACAGCGAACACTGAAGCTTTCTTT. It specifies CASSPAATANTEAFF.

V is TRBV10-3 and J is TRBJ1-6, with 7 positions matching TRBD1. Germline V gives CDR1 ENHRY, CDR2 SYGVKD. The J segment lost 8 bases and the V segment lost 9 bases, leaving 7 bases of the junction unmatched. The CDR3 extends over 13 amino acids. The DNA of the CDR3 is TGTGCCATAGCAGGGGGAATAGATTCACCCCTCCACTTT. Protein: CAIAGGIDSPLHF.

The chain employs TRBV27 and TRBJ2-3, with TRBD2 as a possible D gene (5 bases). The germline CDR1 and CDR2 sequences are MNHEY and SMNVEV (reference sequence). This CDR3 spans 15 amino acids. Deletions cut 6 bases from V and 4 bases from J, with 17 bases between. CDR3 DNA: TGTGCCAGCAGGAGGCCCGGTAGCGTTTCAGATACGCAGTATTTT. The encoded protein is CASRRPGSVSDTQYF.

The genes are TRBV19 and TRBJ2-1; TRBD2 matches at 14 bases. From germline, CDR1 is LNHDA and CDR2 SQIVND (reference sequence). The CDR3 sequence is 22 residues long. V lost 5 bases, J lost 5 bases, and 23 bases stayed unmatched. The CDR3 nucleotides are TGTGCCAGTAGTCTCTCCGGGACTAGCGGGAGAATTGGCCCCCGACAAAACAATGAGCAGTTCTTC. Encoded protein: CASSLSGTSGRIGPRQNNEQFF.

This clone showed up just once. The chain is built from TRBV28 and TRBJ1-5; maybe TRBD1 (6 bases). The CDR3 extends over 19 amino acids. The germline V gene has CDR1 MDHEN and CDR2 SYDVKM. V was trimmed by 6 bases and J by 6 bases, leaving 30 bases between them. The CDR3 loop reads CASSPNGPLPGAGGQPQHF. Written as DNA, the CDR3 is TGTGCCAGCAGCCCTAACGGCCCCCTTCCGGGGGCGGGGGGTCAGCCCCAGCATTTT.

This clone occurred a few times. The chain joins TRBV28 to TRBJ1-1; D not resolved. The CDR3 runs to 13 residues. Between the trimmed V and J ends, which lost 6 bases and 1 base, there was a span of 9 bases. Germline CDR1 and CDR2: MDHEN and SYDVKM. The CDR3 DNA reads TGTGCCAGCAGGGCTACGGGGAACACTGAAGCTTTCTTT. It is translated as CASRATGNTEAFF.

The rearrangement joins TRBV19 to TRBJ1-3, with TRBD1 matching over 7 bases. The CDR3 covers 13 residues. The V segment lost 7 bases and the J segment 4 bases; nucleotides outside the gene matches: 4. Germline V gene lookup returns CDR1 LNHDA and CDR2 SQIVND (reference sequence). The CDR3 DNA sequence: TGTGCCAGTACAGGGGGGCCCGGAAACACCATATATTTT. This sequence encodes CASTGGPGNTIYF.

This clone has more than one count but fewer than ten. This sample includes further DNA sequences coding for the same CDR3. This chain joins TRBV13 and TRBJ1-3; no clear D gene. V was pared by 1 base and J by 0 bases, with 7 bases between. This CDR3 is 15 amino acids long. Germline-derived CDR1 and CDR2 are PRHDT and FYEKMQ (reference sequence). CDR3 coding DNA: TGTGCCAGCAGCTTAGACAGCTCCTCTGGAAACACCATATATTTT. As protein: CASSLDSSSGNTIYF.

The V gene is TRBV7-2, the J gene TRBJ2-7; TRBD1 matches at 8 bases. Germline CDR1 is SGHTA and CDR2 is FQGNSA. The CDR3 is made up of 15 amino acids. V was clipped by 4 bases and J by 2 bases; unmatched bases: 7. CDR3 amino acids: CASSSGQGSPYEQYF. DNA for the CDR3: TGTGCCAGCAGCTCAGGACAGGGTTCTCCCTACGAGCAGTACTTC.

This clone was observed a few times. The genes are TRBV7-2 and TRBJ1-5, with 7 bases that match TRBD1. The V and J ends lost 5 bases and 4 bases, in that order; junction bases with no gene match: 11. The length of the CDR3 is 16 residues. Germline V gene data show CDR1 as SGHTA and CDR2 as FQGNSA. CDR3 nucleotides: TGTGCCAGCAGCCGGTATCGGACAGGACAAAATCAGCCCCAGCATTTT. Translated: CASSRYRTGQNQPQHF.

The chain recombines TRBV7-2 with TRBJ1-1, with 7 positions matching TRBD1. Germline assignment: CDR1 SGHTA and CDR2 FQGNSA. The length of the CDR3 is 16 residues. V lost 1 base and J lost 5; bases outside the gene matches: 10. The chain's CDR3 is CASSLDHTGAKTEAFF. The CDR3 coding sequence is TGTGCCAGCAGCTTAGATCATACAGGGGCGAAGACTGAAGCTTTCTTT.

V and J are TRBV5-8 and TRBJ1-4; TRBD1 aligns across 8 bases. The germline V gene encodes CDR1 SGHTS and CDR2 YDEGEE. The CDR3 totals 14 residues. V dropped 4 bases and J dropped 7; count of bases not matched to a gene: 6. The CDR3 DNA reads as TGTGCCAGCAGCGGCCGGGACAGGAGTGAAAAACTGTTTTTT. This codes for CASSGRDRSEKLFF.

This rearrangement joins TRBV5-5 to TRBJ1-6; no firm D call. The CDR3 totals 14 residues. CDR1 SGHKS and CDR2 YYEKEE come from the germline V gene (reference sequence). Trimming took off 1 base at V and 8 bases at J, with 10 bases between the two ends. CDR3 bases: TGTGCCAGCAGCTTGATACGGGAAGATTCACCCCTCCACTTT. Amino acid sequence: CASSLIREDSPLHF.

V gene TRBV2 combines with J gene TRBJ1-6, with TRBD1 matching over 9 bases. The CDR3 runs 14 residues. The V gene end was trimmed by 6 bases and the J gene end by 7 bases; junction bases not matched to a gene: 4. Germline loops: CDR1 SNHLY, CDR2 FYNNEI. This CDR3 reads CASRLDRGNSPLHF. Written as DNA, the CDR3 is TGTGCCAGCAGACTTGACAGGGGGAATTCACCCCTCCACTTT. Full variable domain (rest looked up from reference TRBV2 and TRBJ1-6): EPEVTQTPSHQVTQMGQEVILRCVPISNHLYFYWYRQILGQKVEFLVSFYNNEISEKSEIFDDQFSVERPDGSNFTLKIRSTKLEDSAMYFCASRLDRGNSPLHFGNGTRLTVT.

V is TRBV12-5 and J is TRBJ2-1; 10 bases agree with TRBD1. The CDR3 has 13 residues. CDR1 and CDR2 from the germline V gene are LGHNT and FRNRAP. The V and J ends lost 6 bases and 8 bases, in that order; junction bases with no gene match: 4. The CDR3 nucleotides are TGTGCTAGTGGGGCGACAGGGGGCTATGAGCAGTTCTTC. Translation gives CASGATGGYEQFF.

V gene TRBV6-5 combines with J gene TRBJ1-1; a weak D match, TRBD1 (6 bases). This CDR3 comprises 13 residues. V was cut by 3 bases and J by 6 bases, with 11 bases left in between. The germline V gene has CDR1 MNHEY and CDR2 SVGAGI. CDR3 in amino acids: CASSYTQGAEAFF. The CDR3 nucleotides are TGTGCCAGCAGTTATACACAGGGAGCTGAAGCTTTCTTT.